This passage covers 28 T cell receptor beta chains from one sample sequenced in a study of a mutant IDH1 vaccine in newly diagnosed glioma. The table came from immunoSEQ multiplex PCR; TCRdb's copy has only in-frame clones and leaves some out. This sample has some 15,000 clones, with more than 80% found just once. Stated time point: baseline, week 1 (first vaccination visit). Noted treatment: pre-vaccination baseline after standard-of-care therapy. The specimen comprised PBMCs, sampled from a glioma patient treated with radiotherapy, temozolomide or both. These receptors were collected from a middle-aged woman with glioma. Some clones in this sample may be carry-over from other donors' samples.

This chain links TRBV27 with TRBJ2-7; no firm D call. Trimming took off 4 bases at V and 2 bases at J, with 12 bases between the two ends. Looked up from germline, CDR1 is MNHEY and CDR2 is SMNVEV (reference sequence). The CDR3 length is 14 residues. The CDR3 is CASSSVGRTYEQYF. The CDR3 DNA follows: TGTGCCAGCAGTTCGGTAGGGCGGACCTACGAGCAGTACTTC.

V usage is TRBV7-3 and J usage is TRBJ1-3, with 8 bases fitting TRBD1. The CDR3 runs 15 residues. Germline V lookup: CDR1 SGHTA, CDR2 FQGTGA. Losses at the gene ends were 2 bases for V and 2 bases for J; bases not matched to a gene: 2. The DNA for the CDR3 is TGTGCCAGCAGCTTAGACAGGGGCCCTGGAAACACCATATATTTT. As protein: CASSLDRGPGNTIYF.

The chain couples TRBV30 to TRBJ2-7, with D perhaps matching TRBD1 or TRBD2 (6 bases each). This CDR3 has 14 residues. Per germline, CDR1 GTSNPN and CDR2 SVGIG (reference sequence). V was clipped by 1 base and J by 5 bases, with 15 bases between them. The CDR3 here is CAWSGTRGGHEQYF. The CDR3 nucleotides are TGTGCCTGGAGTGGAACCAGGGGAGGCCACGAGCAGTACTTC.

The chain has TRBV6-4 and TRBJ2-1; TRBD1 matches 7 bases. This CDR3 is built from 14 residues. Germline CDR1 is MRHNA and CDR2 is SNTAGT. Unmatched junction bases numbered 7, after V lost 6 bases and J lost 5 bases. The chain's CDR3 is CASSRQGSNNEQFF. The CDR3 DNA reads TGTGCCAGCAGCAGACAGGGATCCAACAATGAGCAGTTCTTC.

The chain is built from TRBV2 and TRBJ2-2; 8 nucleotides align to TRBD1. After removal of 6 bases from V and 3 bases from J, the junction contained 3 bases not matched to a gene. The CDR3 sequence is 14 residues long. CDR1 and CDR2 (germline): SNHLY, FYNNEI. This CDR3 reads CASRKTGDTGELFF. CDR3 DNA: TGTGCCAGCAGAAAGACAGGGGACACCGGGGAGCTGTTTTTT.

The chain recombines TRBV19 with TRBJ1-1; D is uncertain. The CDR3 has 15 amino acids. CDR1 LNHDA and CDR2 SQIVND come from the germline V gene (reference sequence). The V and J ends lost 1 base and 3 bases respectively, with 12 bases between them. CDR3 protein: CASSIAGDPYTEAFF. The DNA of the CDR3 is TGTGCCAGTAGTATAGCAGGAGACCCCTACACTGAAGCTTTCTTT.

This chain connects TRBV27 to TRBJ2-7; D gene ambiguous. V was clipped by 6 bases and J by 0 bases, with 12 bases between them. Germline values: CDR1 MNHEY, CDR2 SMNVEV (reference sequence). The CDR3 totals 14 residues. The DNA for the CDR3 is TGTGCCAGCAGGGTCTCCCTCTCCTCCTACGAGCAGTACTTC. Translated, it gives CASRVSLSSYEQYF.

This clone has only one observation. V gene TRBV6-5 combines with J gene TRBJ1-2; a possible D gene is TRBD1 (6 bases). The V gene's germline CDR1 is MNHEY and CDR2 SVGAGI. CDR3 length: 13 amino acids. The germline V and J ends were trimmed by 5 bases and 5 bases, with 12 bases remaining between them. CDR3 coding DNA: TGTGCCAGCAGTGTACTCAGGGGTTATGGCTACACCTTC. It is translated as CASSVLRGYGYTF.

The chain links TRBV4-1 to TRBJ1-2; tentatively, D is TRBD1 (6 bases). The CDR3 spans 16 residues. CDR1 and CDR2 from the germline V gene are MGHRA and YSYEKL. The V gene lost 4 bases and the J gene lost 0 bases, with 15 bases spanning the gap. Written as DNA, the CDR3 is TGCGCCAGCAGCCCAGGGGTGCCCAATTCTAACTATGGCTACACCTTC. Translation: CASSPGVPNSNYGYTF.

This clone has just a few counts. The V call is TRBV7-2, the J call TRBJ1-1, with 7 bases identical to TRBD1. The ends lost 2 bases at V and 10 bases at J; junction bases unmatched: 1. Germline CDR1 SGHTA, CDR2 FQGNSA. The CDR3 contains 11 residues. The CDR3 DNA reads TGTGCCAGCAGCTTATCAGGGGGAGCTTTCTTT. Amino acid sequence: CASSLSGGAFF.

J is TRBJ2-1 and V is TRBV5-1; maybe TRBD1 (5 bases). The CDR3 loop spans 15 amino acids. The germline gives CDR1 SGHRS, CDR2 YFSETQ. V was shortened by 1 base and J by 8 bases, with 16 bases between the two germline ends. Here the CDR3 reads CASSLRGNLGDEQFF. CDR3 coding DNA: TGCGCCAGCAGCTTGAGGGGAAACCTCGGCGATGAGCAGTTCTTC.

The J gene is TRBJ1-2, the V gene TRBV28, with D possibly TRBD1 on 6 matching bases. V lost 2 bases, J lost 8 bases, and 15 bases lay in between. This CDR3 is built from 14 residues. Looked up from germline, CDR1 is MDHEN and CDR2 is SYDVKM. CDR3 coding DNA: TGTGCCAGCAGTTTAGGGGGCCGGGCAGGGGGCTACACCTTC. This codes for CASSLGGRAGGYTF.

The chain couples TRBV27 to TRBJ2-3, with unresolved D. Trimming took 2 bases from V and 6 from J, leaving 12 bases between them. CDR1 is MNHEY, CDR2 SMNVEV, per germline (reference sequence). The CDR3 has 14 residues. CDR3 DNA sequence: TGTGCCAGCAGTTTAGATGGCCCCGGGGATACGCAGTATTTT. Amino acid sequence: CASSLDGPGDTQYF.

This rearrangement joins TRBV5-1 to TRBJ1-1; D call uncertain. The CDR3 extends over 13 amino acids. The V and J ends lost 2 bases and 1 base respectively, with 6 bases between them. Germline V gene sequence: CDR1 SGHRS, CDR2 YFSETQ. The CDR3 region is CASSLQRNTEAFF. For the CDR3, the DNA is TGCGCCAGCAGCTTACAACGGAACACTGAAGCTTTCTTT. The full variable domain, in which reference TRBV5-1 and TRBJ1-1 provide the parts outside the CDR3, is KAGVTQTPRYLIKTRGQQVTLSCSPISGHRSVSWYQQTPGQGLQFLFEYFSETQRNKGNFPGRFSGRQFSNSRSEMNVSTLELGDSALYLCASSLQRNTEAFFGQGTRLTVV.

This clone was recorded once. This chain connects TRBV19 to TRBJ1-2; D not certain. The CDR3 sequence is 13 residues long. V dropped 4 bases and J dropped 3 bases, with 9 bases sitting between them. The germline gives CDR1 LNHDA, CDR2 SQIVND (reference sequence). The DNA of the CDR3 is TGTGCCAGTAGTAATGGGAGACACTATGGCTACACCTTC. Translation gives CASSNGRHYGYTF.

V is TRBV5-1 and J is TRBJ2-1, with 12 bases fitting TRBD2. V shed 1 base, J shed 7 bases, and the junction held 0 bases outside the gene matches. In germline, CDR1 is SGHRS, CDR2 YFSETQ. CDR3 length equals 14 residues. For the CDR3, the DNA is TGCGCCAGCAGCTTGACTAGCGGGAGGAATGAGCAGTTCTTC. Encoded protein: CASSLTSGRNEQFF.

DNA of the CDR3: TGTGCCAGCTCACAGGGGCAGGTGCGGACTGAAGCTTTCTTT. Encoded protein: CASSQGQVRTEAFF. V is TRBV18 and J is TRBJ1-1; perhaps TRBD1 as D (5 bases). The V and J ends lost 4 bases and 5 bases respectively, with 14 bases between them. Germline V CDR1 and CDR2: KGHSH, LQKENI. The CDR3 extends over 14 amino acids.

This chain joins TRBV18 and TRBJ1-5; possible D gene TRBD1, 6 bases. V lost 5 bases to trimming and J lost 5 bases, with 10 bases between them. Germline CDR1 reads KGHSH; CDR2 reads LQKENI. The CDR3 consists of 13 residues. The CDR3, as DNA: TGTGCCAGCTCAGTCGCAGGGGATCAGCCCCAGCATTTT. Translating it yields CASSVAGDQPQHF.

This chain joins TRBV5-1 and TRBJ1-3; unclear D gene. This CDR3 contains 14 residues. Trimming pared 2 bases from V and 0 bases from J, leaving 6 bases between. Germline lookup yields CDR1 SGHRS and CDR2 YFSETQ. In DNA form, the CDR3 reads TGCGCCAGCAGCTTATCCAGCTCTGGAAACACCATATATTTT. Amino acid sequence: CASSLSSSGNTIYF.

The genes are TRBV6-1 and TRBJ2-5; 7 bases are shared with TRBD2. V lost 3 bases, J lost 4 bases, and 5 bases stayed unmatched. Germline CDR1 is MNHNS and CDR2 is SASEGT. The CDR3 runs 14 residues. This chain's CDR3 is CASSEGRGGETQYF. DNA of the CDR3: TGTGCCAGCAGTGAGGGGAGGGGTGGAGAGACCCAGTACTTC.

The chain joins TRBV7-9 to TRBJ2-3; D not certain. Trimming took off 6 bases at V and 0 bases at J, with 19 bases between the two ends. The length of the CDR3 is 17 residues. The germline CDR1 and CDR2 sequences are SEHNR and FQNEAQ (reference sequence). In DNA form, the CDR3 reads TGTGCCAGCAGGCCATTTCCGAGGCAGGCGAGCACAGATACGCAGTATTTT. Amino acid sequence: CASRPFPRQASTDTQYF.

The chain couples TRBV7-9 to TRBJ1-1; 7 nucleotides align to TRBD1. Germline V gene lookup returns CDR1 SEHNR and CDR2 FQNEAQ (reference sequence). CDR3 length: 13 amino acids. V shed 2 bases, J shed 8 bases, and the junction held 5 bases outside the gene matches. The CDR3 DNA is TGTGCCAGCAGCTTACCAGGACAGGCCGAAGCTTTCTTT. As protein: CASSLPGQAEAFF.

The chain couples TRBV5-1 to TRBJ2-7; 11 bases fit TRBD1. The V and J ends lost 6 bases and 2 bases, in that order; junction bases with no gene match: 4. Germline V gene data show CDR1 as SGHRS and CDR2 as YFSETQ. This CDR3 is 14 amino acids long. The CDR3 is CASTPGQGAYEQYF. The CDR3, as DNA: TGCGCCAGCACCCCGGGACAGGGGGCCTACGAGCAGTACTTC.

The genes are TRBV6-5 and TRBJ2-7, with D possibly matching TRBD2 (6 bases). V was shortened by 6 bases and J by 5 bases, with 14 bases between the two germline ends. CDR1 and CDR2 (germline): MNHEY, SVGAGI. This CDR3 is 13 amino acids long. CDR3 residues: CASRELGRNEQYF. In nucleotides, the CDR3 is TGTGCCAGCAGAGAATTAGGGAGGAACGAGCAGTACTTC.

The chain's CDR3 is CASSVEEGPAKNIQYF. CDR3 nucleotide sequence: TGTGCCAGCAGCGTAGAAGAAGGGCCGGCCAAAAACATTCAGTACTTC. This sequence joins TRBV9 and TRBJ2-4, with unresolved D. The germline V gene has CDR1 SGDLS and CDR2 YYNGEE. The CDR3 has 16 residues. V was cut by 0 bases and J by 1 base, with 11 bases left in between.

The chain links TRBV13 to TRBJ2-1, with 9 bases fitting TRBD2. Germline values: CDR1 PRHDT, CDR2 FYEKMQ (reference sequence). The J segment lost 0 bases and the V segment lost 0 bases, leaving 0 bases of the junction unmatched. The CDR3 runs to 16 residues. This CDR3 is CASSLGSGSSYNEQFF. For the CDR3, the DNA is TGTGCCAGCAGCTTAGGTAGCGGGAGCTCCTACAATGAGCAGTTCTTC. The full variable domain, in which reference TRBV13 and TRBJ2-1 provide the parts outside the CDR3, is AAGVIQSPRHLIKEKRETATLKCYPIPRHDTVYWYQQGPGQDPQFLISFYEKMQSDKGSIPDRFSAQQFSDYHSELNMSSLELGDSALYFCASSLGSGSSYNEQFFGPGTRLTVL.

The chain couples TRBV30 to TRBJ2-5; D is possibly TRBD1 (5 bases). Germline lookup yields CDR1 GTSNPN and CDR2 SVGIG (reference sequence). Trimming stripped 0 bases from V and 4 bases from J, with 9 bases between. CDR3 length equals 13 residues. The CDR3 bases are TGTGCCTGGAGTGTACAGGCAGGAGAGACCCAGTACTTC. This gives the protein CAWSVQAGETQYF. Variable domain in full (rest from reference TRBV30 and TRBJ2-5): SQTIHQWPATLVQPVGSPLSLECTVEGTSNPNLYWYRQAAGRGLQLLFYSVGIGQISSEVPQNLSASRPQDRQFILSSKKLLLSDSGFYLCAWSVQAGETQYFGPGTRLLVL.

CDR3 in amino acids: CASSQELAGGPTYNEQFF. In DNA form, the CDR3 reads TGTGCCAGCAGCCAAGAACTAGCGGGAGGGCCTACCTACAATGAGCAGTTCTTC. The genes are TRBV4-2 and TRBJ2-1; TRBD2 matches at 13 bases. The germline V gene encodes CDR1 LGHNA and CDR2 YNFKEQ. Trimming removed 0 bases from V and 2 bases from J; junction bases left unmatched: 4. This CDR3 spans 18 amino acids.